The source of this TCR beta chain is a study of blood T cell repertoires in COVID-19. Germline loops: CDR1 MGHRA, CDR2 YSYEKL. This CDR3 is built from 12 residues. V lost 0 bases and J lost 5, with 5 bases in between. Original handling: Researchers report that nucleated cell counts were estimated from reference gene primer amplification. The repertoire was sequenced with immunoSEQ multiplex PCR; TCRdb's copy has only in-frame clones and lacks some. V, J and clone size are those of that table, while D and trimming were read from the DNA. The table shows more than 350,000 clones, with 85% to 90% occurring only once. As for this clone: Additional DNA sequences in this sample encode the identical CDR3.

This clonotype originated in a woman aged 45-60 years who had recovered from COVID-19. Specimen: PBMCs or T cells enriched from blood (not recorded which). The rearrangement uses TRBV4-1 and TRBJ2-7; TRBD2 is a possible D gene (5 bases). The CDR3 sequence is CASSQDGDEQYF. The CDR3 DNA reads TGCGCCAGCAGCCAAGACGGGGACGAGCAGTACTTC.